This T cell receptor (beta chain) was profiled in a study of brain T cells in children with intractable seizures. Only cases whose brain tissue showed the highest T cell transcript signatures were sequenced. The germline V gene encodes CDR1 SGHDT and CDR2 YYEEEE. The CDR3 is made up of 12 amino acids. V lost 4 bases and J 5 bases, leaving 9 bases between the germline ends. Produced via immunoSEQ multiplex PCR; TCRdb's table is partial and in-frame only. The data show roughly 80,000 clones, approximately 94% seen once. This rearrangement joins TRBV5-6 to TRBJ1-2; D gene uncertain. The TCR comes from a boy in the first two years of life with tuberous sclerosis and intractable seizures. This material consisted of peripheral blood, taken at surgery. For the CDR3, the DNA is TGTGCCAGCAGCCCGGACCTTTATGGCTACACCTTC. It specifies CASSPDLYGYTF.